Shown below are 19 T cell receptor beta chains from a single sample sequenced in a study of blood T cell repertoires in COVID-19. Produced via immunoSEQ multiplex PCR; TCRdb's table is partial and in-frame only. This table holds about 300,000 clones, 85% found once. The specimen sequenced was PBMCs or T cells enriched from blood (not recorded which). The origin of the receptors is a woman in her forties or fifties who had recovered from COVID-19.

The table lists this clone with a count of one. CDR3 nucleotide sequence: TGTGCCAGCTCACCACCAACTAGCGGCAACACAGATACGCAGTATTTT. It specifies CASSPPTSGNTDTQYF. The V gene is TRBV18, the J gene TRBJ2-3, with 8 bases that match TRBD2. V shed 0 bases, J shed 2 bases, and the junction held 4 bases outside the gene matches. CDR3 length: 16 amino acids. Germline V gives CDR1 KGHSH, CDR2 LQKENI.

This clone was found once. The chain has TRBV4-1 and TRBJ2-7; no reliable D call. V was cut by 0 bases and J by 2 bases, with 11 bases left in between. Germline V lookup: CDR1 MGHRA, CDR2 YSYEKL. There are 15 residues in the CDR3. CDR3 sequence: CASSQDLTITYEQYF. For the CDR3, the DNA is TGCGCCAGCAGCCAAGATTTGACAATCACCTACGAGCAGTACTTC.

This clone was picked up a small number of times. The J gene is TRBJ1-1, the V gene TRBV28; no firm D call. The CDR3 consists of 13 residues. Germline CDR1 reads MDHEN; CDR2 reads SYDVKM. The V and J ends lost 3 bases and 0 bases respectively, with 5 bases between them. The CDR3 loop is CASSLPVNTEAFF. The DNA of the CDR3 is TGTGCCAGCAGTTTGCCAGTGAACACTGAAGCTTTCTTT. The full variable domain, rest sourced from reference TRBV28 and TRBJ1-1, is DVKVTQSSRYLVKRTGEKVFLECVQDMDHENMFWYRQDPGLGLRLIYFSYDVKMKEKGDIPEGYSVSREKKERFSLILESASTNQTSMYLCASSLPVNTEAFFGQGTRLTVV.

The chain combines TRBV6-5 with TRBJ1-1; D is unresolved. The CDR3 covers 15 residues. CDR1 and CDR2 from the germline V gene are MNHEY and SVGAGI. V dropped 6 bases and J dropped 1 base, with 15 bases sitting between them. DNA of the CDR3: TGTGCCAGCAGACTGATGAGGGCCGAGAACACTGAAGCTTTCTTT. Translation: CASRLMRAENTEAFF.

As concerns this clone: Distinct nucleotide sequences in the sample also encode this CDR3. The chain employs TRBV5-5 and TRBJ2-2, with 9 nucleotides matching TRBD1. J lost 5 bases, V lost 5 bases, and 4 bases had no gene match. CDR1 and CDR2 (germline): SGHKS, YYEKEE (reference sequence). This CDR3 contains 14 residues. CDR3 in DNA: TGTGCCAGCAGGCCTGGACAGGGGACCGGGGAGCTGTTTTTT. Its protein product is CASRPGQGTGELFF.

The V gene is TRBV6-5, the J gene TRBJ1-1, with a weak D call TRBD1 (5 bases). Trimming shortened V by 5 bases and J by 5 bases, and 15 bases separated the two germline ends. Germline CDR1 and CDR2: MNHEY and SVGAGI. The CDR3 length is 14 residues. Written as DNA, the CDR3 is TGTGCCAGCAGTACAAATGGGGGGAGAACTGAAGCTTTCTTT. This sequence encodes CASSTNGGRTEAFF.

The genes are TRBV7-9 and TRBJ1-2; 10 bases agree with TRBD1. The junction had 7 bases not matched to a gene; V was cut back by 5 bases and J by 4 bases. The CDR3 length is 15 residues. Germline loops: CDR1 SEHNR, CDR2 FQNEAQ (reference sequence). The CDR3, as DNA: TGTGCCAGCAGCCTCCAGGACAGGGGGTTCTATGGCTACACCTTC. It is translated as CASSLQDRGFYGYTF.

The V and J genes are TRBV5-5 and TRBJ2-3; 7 bases are a match to TRBD2. The germline V gene encodes CDR1 SGHKS and CDR2 YYEKEE (reference sequence). V lost 4 bases to trimming and J lost 4 bases; unmatched junction nucleotides: 9. This CDR3 has 15 amino acids. CDR3 in amino acids: CASSRQASGPDTQYF. The CDR3 DNA is TGTGCCAGCAGCCGGCAGGCTAGCGGTCCAGATACGCAGTATTTT.

The chain links TRBV7-2 to TRBJ2-1; 8 nucleotides match TRBD2. The junction had 10 bases not matched to a gene; V was cut back by 1 base and J by 5 bases. Germline V gene lookup returns CDR1 SGHTA and CDR2 FQGNSA. The CDR3 has 17 amino acids. In nucleotides, the CDR3 is TGTGCCAGCAGCTTAGGGGGCACCGGCGGGGGGAACAATGAGCAGTTCTTC. This translates into CASSLGGTGGGNNEQFF.

The chain is built from TRBV6-2 or TRBV6-3 and TRBJ2-1, with TRBD2 matching over 13 bases. Germline CDR1 MNHEY, CDR2 SVGEGT. V trimming: 5 bases; J trimming: 0 bases; junction bases outside the gene matches: 4. This CDR3 is built from 17 residues. The CDR3 DNA follows: TGTGCCAGCAGTCTCCGACTAGCGGGAGGCTCCTACAATGAGCAGTTCTTC. Amino acid sequence: CASSLRLAGGSYNEQFF.

The rearrangement joins TRBV28 to TRBJ1-3; D is possibly TRBD1 (6 bases). V was shortened by 6 bases and J by 2 bases, with 17 bases between the two germline ends. Germline CDR1 MDHEN, CDR2 SYDVKM. The CDR3 has 16 amino acids. The CDR3 sequence is CASRFPGAGAGNTIYF. The CDR3 DNA sequence: TGTGCCAGCAGATTTCCTGGGGCAGGGGCTGGAAACACCATATATTTT. Using reference TRBV28 and TRBJ1-3 for the parts outside the CDR3, the full variable domain is DVKVTQSSRYLVKRTGEKVFLECVQDMDHENMFWYRQDPGLGLRLIYFSYDVKMKEKGDIPEGYSVSREKKERFSLILESASTNQTSMYLCASRFPGAGAGNTIYFGEGSWLTVV.

In this sample, this clone turned up once. The chain links TRBV30 to TRBJ1-1; no clear D. With 0 bases removed from V and 4 bases from J, the gap between germline ends came to 12 bases. This CDR3 has 14 residues. Germline V lookup: CDR1 GTSNPN, CDR2 SVGIG (reference sequence). The CDR3 region is CAWSVERGFTEAFF. The CDR3 DNA follows: TGTGCCTGGAGTGTAGAGCGGGGTTTCACTGAAGCTTTCTTT. The full variable domain, completed using reference TRBV30 and TRBJ1-1, is SQTIHQWPATLVQPVGSPLSLECTVEGTSNPNLYWYRQAAGRGLQLLFYSVGIGQISSEVPQNLSASRPQDRQFILSSKKLLLSDSGFYLCAWSVERGFTEAFFGQGTRLTVV.

The chain employs TRBV7-9 and TRBJ2-2, with no clear D. The CDR3 covers 14 residues. The V end lost 2 bases, the J end lost 2 bases, and 6 bases lay between the germline ends. Looked up from germline, CDR1 is SEHNR and CDR2 is FQNEAQ (reference sequence). In nucleotides, the CDR3 is TGTGCCAGCAGCTTAACCAGAAACACCGGGGAGCTGTTTTTT. It translates to CASSLTRNTGELFF.

The chain is built from TRBV19 and TRBJ1-2, with D possibly being TRBD1 (5 bases). Germline CDR1 is LNHDA and CDR2 is SQIVND (reference sequence). This CDR3 is built from 13 residues. V lost 3 bases, J lost 6 bases, and 11 bases lay in between. DNA for the CDR3: TGTGCCAGTAGTATCGACAGAGTAGATGGCTACACCTTC. Translating it yields CASSIDRVDGYTF. Drawing the rest from reference TRBV19 and TRBJ1-2, the complete variable domain is DGGITQSPKYLFRKEGQNVTLSCEQNLNHDAMYWYRQDPGQGLRLIYYSQIVNDFQKGDIAEGYSVSREKKESFPLTVTSAQKNPTAFYLCASSIDRVDGYTFGSGTRLTVV.

This chain connects TRBV30 to TRBJ1-4, with unresolved D. Trimming took 2 bases from V and 4 from J, leaving 8 bases between them. CDR3 size: 13 residues. CDR1 and CDR2 (germline): GTSNPN, SVGIG (reference sequence). The CDR3 protein is CAWSRPSNEKLFF. CDR3 DNA: TGTGCCTGGAGTCGTCCTAGTAATGAAAAACTGTTTTTT.

The chain couples TRBV18 to TRBJ1-5; TRBD1 matches 7 bases. V lost 3 bases and J lost 0; bases outside the gene matches: 5. Germline CDR1 reads KGHSH; CDR2 reads LQKENI. CDR3 size: 16 residues. CDR3 protein: CASSPPGGGSNQPQHF. CDR3 sequence (DNA): TGTGCCAGCTCACCTCCAGGGGGTGGTAGCAATCAGCCCCAGCATTTT.

The rearrangement joins TRBV12-3 or TRBV12-4 to TRBJ1-5, with D possibly TRBD1 on 6 matching bases. V was cut by 6 bases and J by 11 bases, with 11 bases left in between. The CDR3 has 11 residues. CDR3 region: CASSTTGSQHF. The CDR3 region has the DNA TGTGCCAGCAGCACGACAGGATCCCAGCATTTT.

V gene TRBV20-1 combines with J gene TRBJ2-7; D gene ambiguous. This CDR3 region has 11 residues. Germline V lookup: CDR1 DFQATT, CDR2 SNEGSKA (reference sequence). V shed 2 bases and J shed 4 bases, with 6 bases lying between them. This CDR3 reads CSARQIYEQYF. The CDR3 DNA follows: TGCAGTGCTAGACAGATTTACGAGCAGTACTTC.

The genes are TRBV30 and TRBJ2-7; 12 positions agree with TRBD1. V shed 2 bases and J 5 bases; nucleotides not matched to a gene: 4. The CDR3 loop spans 14 amino acids. Germline V gives CDR1 GTSNPN, CDR2 SVGIG (reference sequence). In DNA form, the CDR3 reads TGTGCCTGGAGTCCGGGACAGGGGGCCCACGAGCAGTACTTC. Translated: CAWSPGQGAHEQYF.